This T cell receptor (beta chain) was sequenced for a study of blood T cell repertoires in COVID-19. About the research overall: The origin of the acute and convalescent COVID-19 samples was the United States, Italy and Spain. The analysed material was cDNA or gDNA that came from T cells, B-cell-depleted T cells, or PBMCs.

In the authors' workflow: Amplification with reference gene primers provided the estimates of nucleated cell counts. Libraries were prepared by immunoSEQ multiplex PCR; TCRdb keeps only in-frame clonotypes and omits some of them. V and J calls and clone size are those listed in that table; D and trimming were worked out from the DNA. The profile shows approximately 150,000 clones, 82% of them singletons. This clone was detected only once. The CDR3 covers 13 residues. Trimming stripped 8 bases from V and 7 bases from J, with 15 bases between. The V gene's germline CDR1 is GTSNPN and CDR2 SVGIG (reference sequence).

Sequenced sample: peripheral blood. The chain uses TRBV30 and TRBJ1-6; no clear D. The TCR sequence derives from a woman in her 70s with acute or convalescent COVID-19. CDR3 region: CALKRVTNSPLHF. In nucleotides, the CDR3 is TGTGCCCTAAAACGGGTCACAAATTCACCCCTCCACTTT.